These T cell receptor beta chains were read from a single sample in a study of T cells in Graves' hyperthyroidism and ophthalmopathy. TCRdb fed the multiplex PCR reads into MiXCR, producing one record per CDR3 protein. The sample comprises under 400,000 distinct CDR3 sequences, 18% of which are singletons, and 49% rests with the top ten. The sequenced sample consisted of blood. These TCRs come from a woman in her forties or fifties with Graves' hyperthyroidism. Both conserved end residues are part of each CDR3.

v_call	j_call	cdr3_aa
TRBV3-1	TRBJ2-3	CASSQSVAADTQYF
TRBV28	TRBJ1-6	CASRDSPNSPLHF
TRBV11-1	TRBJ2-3	CASSRLNRISADTQYF
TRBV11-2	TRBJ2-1	CASSWSDNEQFF
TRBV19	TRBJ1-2	CASTRGVNDGYTF
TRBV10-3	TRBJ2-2	CAISEGAGELFF
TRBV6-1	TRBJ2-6	CACWDSSSGANVLTF
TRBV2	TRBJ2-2	CASSISGNTGELFF
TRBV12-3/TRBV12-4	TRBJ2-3	CASSFAGTTDTQYF
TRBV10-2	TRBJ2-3	CASSGTSGSSDTQYF
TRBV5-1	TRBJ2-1	CASSPGAATSTDEQFF
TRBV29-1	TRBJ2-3	CSVYPLRRTDTQYF
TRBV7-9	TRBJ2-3	CASSSVLAGVITDTQYF
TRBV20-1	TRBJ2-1	CSASHGLAGRDNEQFF
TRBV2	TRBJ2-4	CASSPGTSKNIQYF
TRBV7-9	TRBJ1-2	CASSPPRALPAPRDYGYTF
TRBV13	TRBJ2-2	CASGPGGGLSTGELFF
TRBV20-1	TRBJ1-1	CSARDFQGAWAEAFF
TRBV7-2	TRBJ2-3	CASSLNGWGDTQYF
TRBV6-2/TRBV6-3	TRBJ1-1	CASSPPTGSATEAFF
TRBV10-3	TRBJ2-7	CAISEGSSGEQYF
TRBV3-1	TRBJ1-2	CASSQDPASSGYTF
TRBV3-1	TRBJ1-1	CASSQVSGKAEAFF
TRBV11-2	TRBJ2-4	CASSFRGPVAKNIQYF
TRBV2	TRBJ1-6	CASSEVGGANNSPLHF
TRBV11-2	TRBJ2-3	CASSHPAPLRLAGGLTDTQYF
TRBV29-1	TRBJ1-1	CSVMTGLNTEAFF
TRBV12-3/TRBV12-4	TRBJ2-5	CASSLTPTAETQYF
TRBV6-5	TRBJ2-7	CASSYPGQGREQYF
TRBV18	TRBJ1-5	CASSLDGEYSNQPQHF
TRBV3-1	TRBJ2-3	CASSQFFGGYTDTQYF
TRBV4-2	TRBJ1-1	CASSQDTENTEAFF
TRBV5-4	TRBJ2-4	CASSMDRAGIQYF
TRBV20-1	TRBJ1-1	CSAPDRDHTEAFF
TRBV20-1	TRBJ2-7	CSARDLLAGDEQYF
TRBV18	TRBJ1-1	CASSPQGYAEAFF
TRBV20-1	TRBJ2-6	CSASRPGADVLTF
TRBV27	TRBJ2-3	CASSSPHPDTQYF
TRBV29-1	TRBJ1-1	CSVEGENTEAFF
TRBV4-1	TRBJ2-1	CASSQDWTGLYEQFF
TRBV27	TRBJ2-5	CASSVWTGPQETQYF
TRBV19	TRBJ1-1	CASSIRPGDGAFF
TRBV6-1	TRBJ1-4	CASIQTGRNEKLFF